Reported below is one T cell receptor beta chain. The antigen remains undetermined. This sample was included in a study of cytomegalovirus exposure and HLA in healthy donors. In the PCR, 60 Vbeta and 13 Jbeta primers were used. Data came from immunoSEQ multiplex PCR; TCRdb stores just in-frame clones and leaves some out. This sample contains some 140,000 clones. Study-level results: Later analysis revealed greater clonal expansion in HLA-associated TCR beta chains than in equally common others.

Per germline, CDR1 WSHSY and CDR2 SAAADI. The CDR3 sequence is 20 residues long. The V segment lost 6 bases and the J segment 6 bases; nucleotides outside the gene matches: 25. The source is a woman aged 60-70 years in good health and CMV-seronegative. The sequencing sample was made of PBMCs. This chain joins TRBV10-2 and TRBJ2-5; the match to TRBD2 covers 10 bases. DNA for the CDR3: TGCGCCAGCAGCGCTCTGGTCGCGAAGAATAGCGGGAGGTTTGTGAAGACCCAGTACTTC. Translation gives CASSALVAKNSGRFVKTQYF.